The clone carrying this TCR beta chain was seen more than once but under ten times. The germline gives CDR1 SGHRS, CDR2 YFSETQ. The CDR3 is made up of 14 amino acids. The V gene lost 1 base and the J gene lost 1 base, with 9 bases spanning the gap. This sample was taken from a study of T cells in Graves' hyperthyroidism and ophthalmopathy. TCR beta CDR3 regions were amplified from RNA transcripts. The TCR CDR3 first-round RT-PCR relied on the HTBI primer set. TCRdb fed the multiplex PCR reads into MiXCR, producing one record per CDR3 protein. The sample holds roughly 250,000 distinct CDR3 sequences, approximately 21% seen once.

The V call is TRBV5-1, the J call TRBJ2-7; TRBD1 or TRBD2 may be the D gene (5 bases each). The specimen was blood. The sequence was obtained from a man aged 25 to 40 with Graves' ophthalmopathy. The CDR3 nucleotides are TGCGCCAGCAGCTTGAGGGACCCATCCTACGAGCAGTACTTC. Its translation is CASSLRDPSYEQYF.